One and the same sample provided the 25 T cell receptor beta chains below, sequenced in a study of CD8 T cells in ankylosing spondylitis. TCRdb independently ran MiXCR on the 5' RACE reads; one entry per CDR3 protein. Here the sample spans 230,000 or so distinct CDR3 sequences, roughly 18% being singletons. The sample consisted of blood, either unsorted or a sorted T cell fraction (not recorded which). The receptors come from a male donor with ankylosing spondylitis or in good health (not recorded which).

There are many counts of this clonotype. The chain links TRBV6-2 or TRBV6-3 to TRBJ2-7; D is undetermined. From germline, CDR1 is MNHEY and CDR2 SVGEGT. The CDR3 totals 14 residues. The ends were cut back, 2 bases at V and 1 base at J, with 9 bases in the middle. The CDR3 here is CASSYVGQSYEQYF. CDR3 sequence (DNA): TGTGCCAGCAGTTACGTCGGGCAATCCTACGAGCAGTACTTC.

This sequence joins TRBV5-1 and TRBJ1-4; tentatively, D is TRBD1 (5 bases). The V gene lost 0 bases and the J gene lost 8 bases, with 20 bases spanning the gap. The V gene's germline CDR1 is SGHRS and CDR2 YFSETQ. The CDR3 spans 17 residues. The CDR3 DNA reads TGCGCCAGCAGCTTGGCCCACGGACTGGACGGACACGAAAAACTGTTTTTT. It specifies CASSLAHGLDGHEKLFF.

This chain joins TRBV12-3 or TRBV12-4 and TRBJ2-2, with D unresolved. V was cut by 6 bases and J by 0 bases, with 11 bases left in between. The CDR3 totals 15 residues. The CDR3 sequence: CASSPWGTNTGELFF. The CDR3 DNA follows: TGTGCCAGCAGCCCCTGGGGAACGAACACCGGGGAGCTGTTTTTT.

This clonotype was counted between two and nine times. The J gene is TRBJ2-2, the V gene TRBV6-1; 7 nucleotides align to TRBD2. With 8 bases clipped from V and 2 bases from J, the junction kept 5 bases outside the gene matches. The germline gives CDR1 MNHNS, CDR2 SASEGT. This CDR3 is built from 14 residues. In nucleotides, the CDR3 is TGTGCCAGCTCAGCTAGCGGTAACACCGGGGAGCTGTTTTTT. As protein: CASSASGNTGELFF.

This clonotype appeared a few times. The chain is built from TRBV7-9 and TRBJ2-7, with 7 bases lining up with TRBD1. This CDR3 is 15 amino acids long. The germline gives CDR1 SEHNR, CDR2 FQNEAQ (reference sequence). The V segment lost 0 bases and the J segment 4 bases; nucleotides outside the gene matches: 6. The CDR3 here is CASSLAATGWYEQYF. Here the CDR3 DNA reads TGTGCCAGCAGCTTAGCAGCGACAGGGTGGTACGAGCAGTACTTC.

This clonotype was counted ten times or more. J is TRBJ2-3 and V is TRBV12-3 or TRBV12-4; the D is unclear. This CDR3 has 12 amino acids. Between the trimmed V and J ends, which lost 1 base and 5 bases, there was a span of 4 bases. The CDR3 region is CASSLDGDTQYF. In nucleotides, the CDR3 is TGTGCCAGCAGTTTAGACGGAGATACGCAGTATTTT.

This clonotype was counted between two and nine times. The chain combines TRBV19 with TRBJ2-7; D call uncertain. This CDR3 contains 15 residues. With 1 base removed from V and 0 bases from J, the gap between germline ends came to 10 bases. Germline V gene data show CDR1 as LNHDA and CDR2 as SQIVND (reference sequence). CDR3 bases: TGTGCCAGTAGTATAGGTCCAGCCAGCTCCTACGAGCAGTACTTC. This codes for CASSIGPASSYEQYF. The full variable domain, in which reference TRBV19 and TRBJ2-7 provide the parts outside the CDR3, is DGGITQSPKYLFRKEGQNVTLSCEQNLNHDAMYWYRQDPGQGLRLIYYSQIVNDFQKGDIAEGYSVSREKKESFPLTVTSAQKNPTAFYLCASSIGPASSYEQYFGPGTRLTVT.

This clonotype has a handful of counts. This chain connects TRBV7-9 to TRBJ1-1; D might be TRBD1 (6 bases). Germline CDR1 is SEHNR and CDR2 is FQNEAQ (reference sequence). Trimming removed 4 bases at V and 10 bases at J, with 22 bases between. The CDR3 runs 15 residues. The CDR3 DNA sequence: TGTGCCAGCAGCTCAAGAGACAGGTTCTTAGGGGGAGCTTTCTTT. It encodes CASSSRDRFLGGAFF.

The chain uses TRBV7-2 and TRBJ2-7; D unclear. The V end was cut by 4 bases, the J end by 9 bases, with 10 bases between. The germline V gene encodes CDR1 SGHTA and CDR2 FQGNSA. This CDR3 contains 11 residues. CDR3 in DNA: TGTGCCAGCAGCTCGGACCCACGGCAGTACTTC. Its protein is CASSSDPRQYF. The whole variable domain, filled in from reference TRBV7-2 and TRBJ2-7, reads GAGVSQSPSNKVTEKGKDVELRCDPISGHTALYWYRQSLGQGLEFLIYFQGNSAPDKSGLPSDRFSAERTGGSVSTLTIQRTQQEDSAVYLCASSSDPRQYFGPGTRLTVT.

The chain carries TRBV12-3 or TRBV12-4 and TRBJ1-5, with 9 bases fitting TRBD1. J gave up 4 bases and V 10 bases, and 5 bases lay outside the gene matches. The CDR3 runs to 13 residues. CDR3: CATGGQGNQPQHF. The CDR3, as DNA: TGTGCCACAGGGGGACAGGGTAATCAGCCCCAGCATTTT.

CDR3 nucleotide sequence: TGTGCCAGCAGCCCGGCGGGCTCCTACGAGCAGTACTTC. Its protein is CASSPAGSYEQYF. This chain connects TRBV7-9 to TRBJ2-7; TRBD2 is a possible D gene (5 bases). The CDR3 has 13 residues. Germline-derived CDR1 and CDR2 are SEHNR and FQNEAQ (reference sequence). With 5 bases removed from V and 0 bases from J, the gap between germline ends came to 8 bases.

CDR3 sequence reads: CASSVAGMGDTQYF. Here the CDR3 DNA reads TGTGCCAGCAGCGTAGCAGGAATGGGGGATACGCAGTATTTT. The chain links TRBV9 to TRBJ2-3; D gene ambiguous. Germline V lookup: CDR1 SGDLS, CDR2 YYNGEE. This CDR3 spans 14 amino acids. The V end was cut by 0 bases, the J end by 6 bases, with 11 bases between.

This clonotype has only a few counts. The rearrangement joins TRBV4-3 to TRBJ2-3; 13 bases line up with TRBD2. CDR3 size: 15 residues. CDR1 is LGHNA, CDR2 YSLEER, per germline. After removal of 4 bases from V and 6 bases from J, the junction contained 4 bases not matched to a gene. The CDR3 spells CASSPGLAGEDTQYF. DNA of the CDR3: TGCGCCAGCAGCCCTGGACTAGCGGGAGAGGATACGCAGTATTTT.

This clonotype was detected many times. The gene calls are TRBV5-6 and TRBJ2-1, with D possibly TRBD1 on 5 matching bases. This CDR3 has 13 residues. CDR1 is SGHDT, CDR2 YYEEEE, per germline. Trimming shortened V by 2 bases and J by 5 bases, and 8 bases separated the two germline ends. This chain's CDR3 is CASSLNRNNEQFF. Here the CDR3 DNA reads TGTGCCAGCAGCTTAAACAGGAACAATGAGCAGTTCTTC.

This chain uses TRBV27 with TRBJ2-3; 12 bases line up with TRBD2. Germline loops: CDR1 MNHEY, CDR2 SMNVEV (reference sequence). The CDR3 spans 17 residues. V dropped 5 bases and J dropped 2; count of bases not matched to a gene: 8. This CDR3 is CASSVLGTSGFTDTQYF. The DNA for the CDR3 is TGTGCCAGCAGTGTCCTCGGGACTAGCGGGTTCACAGATACGCAGTATTTT.

The V and J genes are TRBV5-5 and TRBJ2-1; D possibly corresponds to TRBD1 (6 bases). Germline CDR1 and CDR2: SGHKS and YYEKEE (reference sequence). This CDR3 has 15 amino acids. V dropped 4 bases and J dropped 0 bases, with 11 bases sitting between them. The CDR3 protein is CASSITGFSYNEQFF. For the CDR3, the DNA is TGTGCCAGCAGCATAACAGGGTTCTCCTACAATGAGCAGTTCTTC.

The chain combines TRBV29-1 with TRBJ2-1, with D tentatively TRBD2 (7 bases). CDR1 is SQVTM and CDR2 is ANQGSEA in the germline V gene. This CDR3 spans 18 amino acids. V lost 3 bases and J lost 3, with 24 bases in between. The CDR3 protein is CSVDGVPRGGSGYNEQFF. Here the CDR3 DNA reads TGCAGCGTTGATGGGGTGCCTAGGGGGGGCTCTGGCTACAATGAGCAGTTCTTC.

The sample holds a few counts of this clonotype. The chain has TRBV6-2 or TRBV6-3 and TRBJ2-1; D not resolved. The germline V gene encodes CDR1 MNHEY and CDR2 SVGEGT. This CDR3 is built from 14 residues. V dropped 6 bases and J dropped 4 bases, with 13 bases sitting between them. The CDR3, as DNA: TGTGCCAGCAGGTCGCCGGGCCCTTACAATGAGCAGTTCTTC. Its translation: CASRSPGPYNEQFF.

This clonotype was detected only a few times. This chain uses TRBV7-3 with TRBJ2-3, with D perhaps TRBD2 (5 bases). The CDR3 consists of 15 residues. The germline V and J ends were trimmed by 5 bases and 4 bases, with 16 bases remaining between them. Germline assignment: CDR1 SGHTA and CDR2 FQGTGA. CDR3 loop: CASSALGALADTQYF. CDR3 DNA sequence: TGTGCCAGCAGCGCCTTGGGAGCGTTAGCAGATACGCAGTATTTT. The variable domain in full, with the rest retrieved from reference TRBV7-3 and TRBJ2-3, is GAGVSQTPSNKVTEKGKYVELRCDPISGHTALYWYRQSLGQGPEFLIYFQGTGAADDSGLPNDRFFAVRPEGSVSTLKIQRTERGDSAVYLCASSALGALADTQYFGPGTRLTVL.

This clonotype was picked up many times. The DNA for the CDR3 is TGCGCCAGCAGCCAAGTCCGAACACTAGGGCTGGACTCTGGGGAGCAGTACTTC. Its translation is CASSQVRTLGLDSGEQYF. This chain links TRBV4-3 with TRBJ2-7, with D possibly being TRBD2 (5 bases). The V end lost 1 base, the J end lost 7 bases, and 26 bases lay between the germline ends. Germline lookup yields CDR1 LGHNA and CDR2 YSLEER. The CDR3 is 18 amino acids.

The rearrangement joins TRBV4-2 to TRBJ2-7, with 11 bases aligning to TRBD2. Germline V gene sequence: CDR1 LGHNA, CDR2 YNFKEQ. This CDR3 has 18 amino acids. Germline trimming cut 4 bases from V and 0 bases from J; bases unmatched to any gene: 11. CDR3 sequence reads: CASSPTPGLAESSYEQYF. The CDR3 DNA is TGTGCCAGCAGCCCTACTCCGGGACTAGCGGAAAGCTCCTACGAGCAGTACTTC.

A few counts support this clonotype. CDR3: CASSFWTPNTGELFF. Here the CDR3 DNA reads TGTGCCAGCAGCTTTTGGACACCGAACACCGGGGAGCTGTTTTTT. The chain recombines TRBV7-8 with TRBJ2-2; D is possibly TRBD1 (5 bases). The CDR3 covers 15 residues. The ends were cut back, 3 bases at V and 0 bases at J, with 8 bases in the middle. In germline, CDR1 is SGHVS, CDR2 FQNEAQ.

In this sample, this clonotype turned up a few times. The rearrangement uses TRBV9 and TRBJ2-5; TRBD1 might be the D (5 bases). CDR1 SGDLS and CDR2 YYNGEE come from the germline V gene. Trimming left V 0 bases short and J 2 bases short, with 8 bases between. This CDR3 is built from 14 residues. The CDR3 loop is CASSVAQGQETQYF. CDR3 nucleotides: TGTGCCAGCAGCGTAGCGCAGGGTCAAGAGACCCAGTACTTC.

This clonotype was counted only a few times. The rearrangement uses TRBV4-1 and TRBJ2-7, with D uncertain. The V end was cut by 0 bases, the J end by 3 bases, with 9 bases between. The V gene's germline CDR1 is MGHRA and CDR2 YSYEKL. The CDR3 length is 14 residues. The CDR3 sequence: CASSQDHISYEQYF. In nucleotides, the CDR3 is TGCGCCAGCAGCCAAGATCACATCAGCTACGAGCAGTACTTC.

In its sample, this clonotype was seen a few times. V gene TRBV7-2 combines with J gene TRBJ2-7, with D possibly being TRBD1 (6 bases). CDR1 is SGHTA and CDR2 is FQGNSA in the germline V gene. CDR3 length equals 14 residues. V gave up 6 bases and J gave up 4 bases, with 16 bases separating them. The chain's CDR3 is CASSLGTLYYEQYF. The DNA for the CDR3 is TGTGCCAGCAGTCTCGGGACACTATATTACGAGCAGTACTTC.